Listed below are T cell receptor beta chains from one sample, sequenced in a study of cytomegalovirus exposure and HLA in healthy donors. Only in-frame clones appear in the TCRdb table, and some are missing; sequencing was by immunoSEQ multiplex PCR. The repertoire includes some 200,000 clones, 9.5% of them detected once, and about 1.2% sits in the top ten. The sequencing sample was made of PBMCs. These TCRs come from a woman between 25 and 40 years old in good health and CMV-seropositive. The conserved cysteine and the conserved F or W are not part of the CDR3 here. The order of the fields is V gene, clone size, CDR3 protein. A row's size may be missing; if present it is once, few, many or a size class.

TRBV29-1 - SVLTDRGTEAF
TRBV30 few AWLLGQAEREGKF
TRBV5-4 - ASRSGPSYNEQF
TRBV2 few ASRGGSSYNEQF
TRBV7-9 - ASSLNGRMVDTQY
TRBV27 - ASREDRMRETQY
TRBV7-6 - ASSTQTRGELF
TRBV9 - ASSVGSGSFLNTEAF
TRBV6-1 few ASSEPTSGRSHEQY
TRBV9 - ASSGGQGVGEQY
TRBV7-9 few ASSPPRGGYEQF
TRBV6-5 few ASRGSGVGEETQY
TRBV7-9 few ASSLGWQGTGTEAF
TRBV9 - ASGTSFSGELF